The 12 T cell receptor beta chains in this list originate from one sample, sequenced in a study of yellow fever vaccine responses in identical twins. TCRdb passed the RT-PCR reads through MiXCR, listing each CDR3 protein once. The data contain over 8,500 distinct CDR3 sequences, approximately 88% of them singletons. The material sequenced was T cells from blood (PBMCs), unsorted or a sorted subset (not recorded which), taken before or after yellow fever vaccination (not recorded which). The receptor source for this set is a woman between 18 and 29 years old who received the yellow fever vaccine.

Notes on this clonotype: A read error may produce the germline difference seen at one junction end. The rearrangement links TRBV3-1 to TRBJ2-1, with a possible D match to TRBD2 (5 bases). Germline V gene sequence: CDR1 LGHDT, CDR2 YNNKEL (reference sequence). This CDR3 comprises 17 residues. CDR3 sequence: CASSQVRSAGHYYEQFF. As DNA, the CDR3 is TGTGCCAGCAGCCAAGTGCGGTCCGCGGGCCACTACTATGAGCAGTTCTTC.

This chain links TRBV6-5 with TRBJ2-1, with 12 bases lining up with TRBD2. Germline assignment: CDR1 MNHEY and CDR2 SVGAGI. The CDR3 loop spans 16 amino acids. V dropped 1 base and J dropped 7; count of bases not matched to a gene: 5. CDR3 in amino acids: CASSYFTTSGRNEQFF. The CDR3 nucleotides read TGTGCCAGCAGTTACTTCACAACTAGCGGGAGGAATGAGCAGTTCTTC.

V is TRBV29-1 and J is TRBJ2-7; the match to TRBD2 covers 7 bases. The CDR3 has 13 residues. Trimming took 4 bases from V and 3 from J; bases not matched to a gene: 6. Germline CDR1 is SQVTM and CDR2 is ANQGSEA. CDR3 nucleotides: TGCAGCGTTGCGTTGGGGGGGGGCTACGAGCAGTACTTC. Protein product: CSVALGGGYEQYF.

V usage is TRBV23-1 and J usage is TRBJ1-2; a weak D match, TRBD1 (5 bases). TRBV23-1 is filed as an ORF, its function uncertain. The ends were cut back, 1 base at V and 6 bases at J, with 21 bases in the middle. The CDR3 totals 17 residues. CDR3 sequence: CASSQYEGHLNADGYTF. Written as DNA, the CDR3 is TGCGCCAGCAGTCAATACGAAGGACACCTGAACGCAGATGGCTACACCTTC.

The CDR3 DNA reads as TGTGCCAGCAGTTTCCCCGCAACTAGTATCAATGAGCAGTTCTTC. Its translation is CASSFPATSINEQFF. The chain carries TRBV12-3 or TRBV12-4 and TRBJ2-1, with D perhaps TRBD2 (5 bases). CDR3 length equals 15 residues. V shed 3 bases and J shed 6 bases, with 15 bases lying between them.

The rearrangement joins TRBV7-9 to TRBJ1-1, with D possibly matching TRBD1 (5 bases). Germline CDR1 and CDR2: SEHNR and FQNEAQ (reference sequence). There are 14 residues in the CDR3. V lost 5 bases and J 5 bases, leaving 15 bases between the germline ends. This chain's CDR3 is CASSRKDISTEAFF. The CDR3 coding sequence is TGTGCCAGCAGCCGAAAGGACATCTCAACTGAAGCTTTCTTT.

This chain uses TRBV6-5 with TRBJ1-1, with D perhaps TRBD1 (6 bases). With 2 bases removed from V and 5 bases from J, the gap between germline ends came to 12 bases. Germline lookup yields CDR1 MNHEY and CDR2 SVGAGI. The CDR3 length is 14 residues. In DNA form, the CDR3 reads TGTGCCAGCAGTTACAAGGGGGGAAGTACTGAAGCTTTCTTT. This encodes CASSYKGGSTEAFF.

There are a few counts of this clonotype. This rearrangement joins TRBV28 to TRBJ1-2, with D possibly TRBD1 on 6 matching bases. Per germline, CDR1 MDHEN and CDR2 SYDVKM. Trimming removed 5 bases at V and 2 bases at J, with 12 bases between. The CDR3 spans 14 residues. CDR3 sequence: CASSGGTPNYGYTF. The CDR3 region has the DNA TGTGCCAGCAGTGGCGGGACACCAAACTATGGCTACACCTTC.

CDR3 sequence reads: CASSHDGYNEQFF. The CDR3 nucleotides read TGTGCCAGCAGCCACGACGGCTACAATGAGCAGTTCTTC. The V and J genes are TRBV7-6 and TRBJ2-1, with D uncertain. Trimming left V 5 bases short and J 3 bases short, with 8 bases between. CDR1 SGHVS and CDR2 FNYEAQ come from the germline V gene. The CDR3 length is 13 residues.

DNA for the CDR3: TGTGCCAGCAATGCCGACAGCCAGAGCGAAGCTTTCTTT. Translated, it gives CASNADSQSEAFF. The chain links TRBV2 to TRBJ1-1, with D perhaps matching TRBD1 (5 bases). V dropped 7 bases and J dropped 8 bases, with 17 bases sitting between them. The CDR3 is made up of 13 amino acids. Germline values: CDR1 SNHLY, CDR2 FYNNEI.

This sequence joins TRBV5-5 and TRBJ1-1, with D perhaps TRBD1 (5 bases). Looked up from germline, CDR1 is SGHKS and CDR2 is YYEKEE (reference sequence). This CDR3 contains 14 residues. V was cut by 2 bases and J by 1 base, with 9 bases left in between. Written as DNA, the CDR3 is TGTGCCAGCAGCTTTGGACACACGAACACTGAAGCTTTCTTT. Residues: CASSFGHTNTEAFF.

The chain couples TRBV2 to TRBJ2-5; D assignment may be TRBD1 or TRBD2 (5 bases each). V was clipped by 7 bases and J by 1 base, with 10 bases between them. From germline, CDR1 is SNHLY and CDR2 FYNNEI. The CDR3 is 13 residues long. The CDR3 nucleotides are TGTGCCAGCACAAGGGACCGCCAAGAGACCCAGTACTTC. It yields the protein CASTRDRQETQYF. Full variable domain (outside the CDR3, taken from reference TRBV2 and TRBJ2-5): EPEVTQTPSHQVTQMGQEVILRCVPISNHLYFYWYRQILGQKVEFLVSFYNNEISEKSEIFDDQFSVERPDGSNFTLKIRSTKLEDSAMYFCASTRDRQETQYFGPGTRLLVL.